The 32 T cell receptor beta chains presented below share a single source sample, sequenced in a study of T cells expressing NK-cell markers. TCRdb processed the 5' RACE reads again and assigns one entry to each CDR3 protein, with no DNA. The listing records under 600,000 distinct CDR3 sequences. Sequenced sample: blood T cells: a sorted CD56 or NKG2C T cell subset, CD4+ or CD8+ T cells, or bulk PBMC T cells (not recorded which). These receptors were obtained from a woman aged 50 to 60 in good health.

This rearrangement joins TRBV11-2 to TRBJ1-6. CDR1 and CDR2 from the germline V gene are SGHAT and FQNNGV. The CDR3 sequence is 15 residues long. CDR3 sequence reads: CASSLDRLANSPLHF.

The chain joins TRBV20-1 to TRBJ2-7. This CDR3 region has 13 residues. The germline V gene has CDR1 DFQATT and CDR2 SNEGSKA (reference sequence). The CDR3 reads CSARKSGAYEQYF.

The chain employs TRBV4-1 and TRBJ2-1. The CDR3 consists of 15 residues. CDR1 is MGHRA and CDR2 is YSYEKL in the germline V gene. Here the CDR3 reads CASSQDPSPINEQFF.

This rearrangement joins TRBV6-9 to TRBJ2-5; the D call of TRBD1 rests on TCRdb alone, since no DNA is present to check it. The V gene's germline CDR1 is MNHGY and CDR2 SVAAGI. The CDR3 runs to 17 residues. The CDR3 sequence is CASSYWSREQVQETQYF.

The chain joins TRBV12-5 to TRBJ2-7; with no DNA, the TCRdb D assignment of TRBD2 cannot be verified. Germline V gene lookup returns CDR1 LGHNT and CDR2 FRNRAP. The CDR3 runs to 14 residues. The chain's CDR3 is CASGDTSFSYEQYF.

The chain recombines TRBV6-5 with TRBJ1-5; the D call of TRBD1 rests on TCRdb alone, since no DNA is present to check it. This CDR3 comprises 14 residues. CDR1 and CDR2 from the germline V gene are MNHEY and SVGAGI. The CDR3 is CASSYNRVGQPQHF.

The rearrangement links TRBV29-1 to TRBJ1-5. CDR3 length equals 13 residues. Germline lookup yields CDR1 SQVTM and CDR2 ANQGSEA. The CDR3 spells CSVKRDSNQPQHF.

The V and J genes are TRBV20-1 and TRBJ2-5. Per germline, CDR1 DFQATT and CDR2 SNEGSKA (reference sequence). The CDR3 runs 14 residues. This CDR3 reads CSVAQVGYQETQYF.

The rearrangement joins TRBV6-6 to TRBJ2-5; as DNA is missing, the TRBD1 call by TCRdb cannot be tested. Germline values: CDR1 MNHNY, CDR2 SVGAGI (reference sequence). This CDR3 contains 13 residues. The CDR3 spells CASTVDRGETQYF.

The chain couples TRBV20-1 to TRBJ1-5. The CDR3 consists of 13 residues. Germline CDR1 reads DFQATT; CDR2 reads SNEGSKA (reference sequence). CDR3 sequence: CSATQNRDQPQHF.

This chain uses TRBV18 with TRBJ2-7. The V gene's germline CDR1 is KGHSH and CDR2 LQKENI. This CDR3 contains 13 residues. Here the CDR3 reads CASSPPRVDEQYF.

The chain couples TRBV27 to TRBJ1-1. The CDR3 runs 16 residues. Germline values: CDR1 MNHEY, CDR2 SMNVEV (reference sequence). The CDR3 is CASSSRPPYHGTEAFF.

The rearrangement links TRBV5-1 to TRBJ2-1; TCRdb outputs TRBD1, but without DNA this stays unchecked. In germline, CDR1 is SGHRS, CDR2 YFSETQ. The CDR3 runs to 16 residues. The CDR3 sequence is CASSLGGQSLYNEQFF.

This chain links TRBV4-1 with TRBJ1-5; the TCRdb call, TRBD1, lacks DNA for checking. In germline, CDR1 is MGHRA, CDR2 YSYEKL. CDR3 size: 12 residues. CDR3 sequence: CASSQQGGAQHF.

This chain joins TRBV18 and TRBJ1-2; the D gene TCRdb calls, TRBD1, cannot be checked with no DNA. The CDR3 runs to 14 residues. Germline CDR1 is KGHSH and CDR2 is LQKENI. The CDR3 loop is CASSPGTRWSGYTF.

The chain has TRBV12-3 or TRBV12-4 and TRBJ1-1; TCRdb gives TRBD1 as the D gene, but with no DNA this cannot be confirmed. This CDR3 contains 21 residues. The CDR3 here is CASTWTGFTFKTVHANTEAFF.

The rearrangement links TRBV12-3 or TRBV12-4 to TRBJ2-7; the D gene TCRdb calls, TRBD1, cannot be checked with no DNA. The CDR3 contains 17 residues. The CDR3 here is CASTGPSRTGHSYEQYF.

This rearrangement joins TRBV24-1 to TRBJ2-7; the TCRdb D gene call, TRBD2, has no DNA to confirm it. Germline CDR1 is KGHDR and CDR2 is SFDVKD. CDR3 length: 16 amino acids. The CDR3 region is CATSDLAGVGSYEQYF.

This chain links TRBV5-1 with TRBJ1-1; absent DNA, TCRdb's TRBD1 call cannot be checked. The germline V gene has CDR1 SGHRS and CDR2 YFSETQ. The CDR3 totals 15 residues. The CDR3 is CASTLGPRGNTEAFF.

The chain uses TRBV30 and TRBJ1-5. CDR1 is GTSNPN, CDR2 SVGIG, per germline (reference sequence). CDR3 size: 13 residues. This CDR3 reads CAWAAGLDQPQHF.

This chain links TRBV25-1 with TRBJ1-2; with no DNA, the TCRdb D assignment of TRBD1 cannot be verified. This CDR3 spans 12 amino acids. In germline, CDR1 is MGHDK, CDR2 SYGVNS. CDR3 amino acids: CASTGLYYGYTF.

The chain carries TRBV6-5 and TRBJ1-2; TCRdb indicates TRBD1, and absent DNA this call remains unverified. The CDR3 totals 14 residues. Germline lookup yields CDR1 MNHEY and CDR2 SVGAGI. This chain's CDR3 is CASSYVSGYYGYTF.

The chain carries TRBV4-1 and TRBJ2-7; TCRdb's assignment of TRBD2 cannot be checked, as there is no DNA. The germline CDR1 and CDR2 sequences are MGHRA and YSYEKL. The CDR3 totals 16 residues. The CDR3 loop reads CASSQTLGQVGGEQYF.

The chain recombines TRBV12-3 or TRBV12-4 with TRBJ1-6; as DNA is missing, the TRBD1 call by TCRdb cannot be tested. This CDR3 has 13 amino acids. This chain's CDR3 is CASGGQLNSPLHF.

The CDR3: CASSHNRVDQPQHF. The chain combines TRBV4-1 with TRBJ1-5; TCRdb indicates TRBD1, and absent DNA this call remains unverified. CDR3 size: 14 residues. The germline V gene has CDR1 MGHRA and CDR2 YSYEKL.

V is TRBV5-1 and J is TRBJ2-5; TCRdb lists TRBD2, though no DNA is available to test this call. Germline CDR1 reads SGHRS; CDR2 reads YFSETQ. The CDR3 consists of 16 residues. The chain's CDR3 is CASSPGLAEAVETQYF. The complete variable domain, with remaining parts taken from reference TRBV5-1 and TRBJ2-5, reads KAGVTQTPRYLIKTRGQQVTLSCSPISGHRSVSWYQQTPGQGLQFLFEYFSETQRNKGNFPGRFSGRQFSNSRSEMNVSTLELGDSALYLCASSPGLAEAVETQYFGPGTRLLVL.

The CDR3 protein is CASSVAGTSSYNEQFF. The rearrangement joins TRBV2 to TRBJ2-1; with no DNA, the TCRdb D assignment of TRBD1 cannot be verified. Germline loops: CDR1 SNHLY, CDR2 FYNNEI. This CDR3 region has 16 residues.

The chain employs TRBV5-1 and TRBJ2-2. Germline V gene lookup returns CDR1 SGHRS and CDR2 YFSETQ. This CDR3 has 13 amino acids. The CDR3 sequence: CASSLRPTGELFF. The full variable domain, rest sourced from reference TRBV5-1 and TRBJ2-2, is KAGVTQTPRYLIKTRGQQVTLSCSPISGHRSVSWYQQTPGQGLQFLFEYFSETQRNKGNFPGRFSGRQFSNSRSEMNVSTLELGDSALYLCASSLRPTGELFFGEGSRLTVL.

The genes are TRBV5-1 and TRBJ1-3. Germline V gene data show CDR1 as SGHRS and CDR2 as YFSETQ. The CDR3 spans 11 residues. The CDR3: CASADGNTIYF.

V is TRBV6-5 and J is TRBJ2-7; there is no DNA to check the TCRdb D call of TRBD1. This CDR3 has 18 amino acids. Germline V gene sequence: CDR1 MNHEY, CDR2 SVGAGI. This chain's CDR3 is CASSYAGTGGVRAYEQYF.

CDR3 protein: CGAGSTSGGGTDTQYF. The chain links TRBV20-1 to TRBJ2-3; there is no DNA to check the TCRdb D call of TRBD2. Per germline, CDR1 DFQATT and CDR2 SNEGSKA (reference sequence). The CDR3 is made up of 16 amino acids.

This chain uses TRBV7-8 with TRBJ1-5. The CDR3 has 16 amino acids. Germline V gene lookup returns CDR1 SGHVS and CDR2 FQNEAQ. The CDR3 loop is CASSLAWGEVNQPQHF.